These T cell receptor beta chains were read from a single sample in a study of T cell changes during pregnancy in multiple sclerosis. TCRdb's copy holds only in-frame clones and misses some; the assay was immunoSEQ multiplex PCR. The sample contains approximately 65,000 clones, 91% of which appear only once. Sequenced here: CD4+ T cells from peripheral blood mononuclear cells, sampled in the first trimester of pregnancy. All receptors derive from a female donor with multiple sclerosis, enrolled in a pregnancy study. Each CDR3 is given with its conserved first and last residue. Each record gives: V gene, J gene, D gene, clone size, CDR3 DNA, CDR3 protein. The D gene is left open where the match is weak. Expanded clones are given a class, and other clones once, few, many or no size at all.

V gene: TRBV5-1; J gene: TRBJ2-2; D gene: TRBD1; clone size: -; CDR3 DNA: TGCGCCAGCAGCTTGGGGGCCTCCGGGACAGGACTCACCGGGGAGCTGTTTTTT; CDR3 protein: CASSLGASGTGLTGELFF
V gene: TRBV4-2; J gene: TRBJ2-3; D gene: TRBD2; clone size: -; CDR3 DNA: TGTGCCAGCAGCACCCGGGGGGGCACAGATACGCAGTATTTT; CDR3 protein: CASSTRGGTDTQYF
V gene: TRBV7-2; J gene: TRBJ2-7; D gene: TRBD1; clone size: -; CDR3 DNA: TGTGCCAGCAGCCCAGATCCGGGACAGCCGATCGAGCAGTACTTC; CDR3 protein: CASSPDPGQPIEQYF
V gene: TRBV2; J gene: TRBJ1-3; D gene: -; clone size: -; CDR3 DNA: TGTGCCAGCATTCAGGGCAACTCTGGAAACACCATATATTTT; CDR3 protein: CASIQGNSGNTIYF
V gene: TRBV27; J gene: TRBJ1-1; D gene: -; clone size: -; CDR3 DNA: TGTGCCAGCAGGCGGACGGGGATGAACACTGAAGCTTTCTTT; CDR3 protein: CASRRTGMNTEAFF
V gene: TRBV7-8; J gene: TRBJ2-1; D gene: TRBD2; clone size: -; CDR3 DNA: TGTGCCAGCAGCTTATTTACTAGCGGGGGATTTGAGCAGTTCTTC; CDR3 protein: CASSLFTSGGFEQFF
V gene: TRBV4-3; J gene: TRBJ2-5; D gene: TRBD1; clone size: -; CDR3 DNA: TGCGCCAGCAGCTCCGGGACAGGTTCAGAGACCCAGTACTTC; CDR3 protein: CASSSGTGSETQYF
V gene: TRBV5-4; J gene: TRBJ2-3; D gene: TRBD1; clone size: -; CDR3 DNA: TGTGCCAGCAGCCAGGACAGGGCAAGGGTAGATACGCAGTATTTT; CDR3 protein: CASSQDRARVDTQYF
V gene: TRBV7-3; J gene: TRBJ2-2; D gene: TRBD1; clone size: -; CDR3 DNA: TGTGCCAGCAGCCCCCGCCGTGCAGGGGGAAAGAATACCGGGGAGCTGTTTTTT; CDR3 protein: CASSPRRAGGKNTGELFF
V gene: TRBV29-1; J gene: TRBJ2-3; D gene: TRBD2; clone size: -; CDR3 DNA: TGCAGCGTTGGATGGACTAGCCGCACAGATACGCAGTATTTT; CDR3 protein: CSVGWTSRTDTQYF
V gene: TRBV5-4; J gene: TRBJ1-1; D gene: -; clone size: -; CDR3 DNA: TGTGCCAGCAGCCGGCCGAAGGGCAGGGTGAACACTGAAGCTTTCTTT; CDR3 protein: CASSRPKGRVNTEAFF
V gene: TRBV19; J gene: TRBJ1-6; D gene: -; clone size: once; CDR3 DNA: TGTGCCAGTAGCCTAAGGGGTAATTCACCCCTCCACTTT; CDR3 protein: CASSLRGNSPLHF
V gene: TRBV6-5; J gene: TRBJ1-6; D gene: -; clone size: few; CDR3 DNA: TGTGCCAGCAGTTTGACACGCTATAATTCACCCCTCCACTTT; CDR3 protein: CASSLTRYNSPLHF
V gene: TRBV16; J gene: TRBJ1-1; D gene: -; clone size: -; CDR3 DNA: TGTGCCAGCAGCCAAACAGGGACTGAAGCTTTCTTT; CDR3 protein: CASSQTGTEAFF
V gene: TRBV4-3; J gene: TRBJ1-1; D gene: -; clone size: -; CDR3 DNA: TGCGCCAGCAGCCCCCAAGGGGAAAAGAACACTGAAGCTTTCTTT; CDR3 protein: CASSPQGEKNTEAFF
V gene: TRBV27; J gene: TRBJ2-1; D gene: TRBD2; clone size: -; CDR3 DNA: TGTGCCAGCAGCCCGAGACTAGCGGGGGGACTCTACAATGAGCAGTTCTTC; CDR3 protein: CASSPRLAGGLYNEQFF
V gene: TRBV25-1; J gene: TRBJ2-6; D gene: TRBD1; clone size: -; CDR3 DNA: TGTGCCAGCAGTGAAGATTGGACAGGGGGCTTTGGGGCCAACGTCCTGACTTTC; CDR3 protein: CASSEDWTGGFGANVLTF
V gene: TRBV7-2; J gene: TRBJ1-1; D gene: -; clone size: -; CDR3 DNA: TGTGCCAGCAGCTTCTACAGGGACACTGAAGCTTTCTTT; CDR3 protein: CASSFYRDTEAFF
V gene: TRBV4-3; J gene: TRBJ2-3; D gene: -; clone size: -; CDR3 DNA: TGCGCCAGCAGCCAGGGGGCTGGGGGAGTCGGTACGCAGTATTTT; CDR3 protein: CASSQGAGGVGTQYF
V gene: TRBV30; J gene: TRBJ2-2; D gene: -; clone size: -; CDR3 DNA: TGTGCCTGGAGGGGCACGAACACCGGGGAGCTGTTTTTT; CDR3 protein: CAWRGTNTGELFF
V gene: TRBV18; J gene: TRBJ1-1; D gene: TRBD1; clone size: -; CDR3 DNA: TGTGCCAGCTCACGGGGGACAGGGGCCAAGAACACTGAAGCTTTCTTT; CDR3 protein: CASSRGTGAKNTEAFF
V gene: TRBV4-3; J gene: TRBJ2-7; D gene: TRBD1; clone size: -; CDR3 DNA: TGCGCCAGCAGCCCGGGACAGGGGGCGTCCTACGAGCAGTACTTC; CDR3 protein: CASSPGQGASYEQYF
V gene: TRBV5-1; J gene: TRBJ1-1; D gene: -; clone size: -; CDR3 DNA: TGCGCCAGCGCCATTAAACCAGGGGCGAACACTGAAGCTTTCTTT; CDR3 protein: CASAIKPGANTEAFF
V gene: TRBV27; J gene: TRBJ2-1; D gene: -; clone size: -; CDR3 DNA: TGTGCCAGCAGTTTACTCCGGGTATACAATGAGCAGTTCTTC; CDR3 protein: CASSLLRVYNEQFF
V gene: TRBV7-3; J gene: TRBJ2-3; D gene: -; clone size: -; CDR3 DNA: TGTGCCAGCAGCCAGGCAGGGGGCACAGATACGCAGTATTTT; CDR3 protein: CASSQAGGTDTQYF
V gene: TRBV9; J gene: TRBJ2-5; D gene: TRBD2; clone size: -; CDR3 DNA: TGTGCCAGCAGCGTAGGGCTAGCGGGGGAGACCCAGTACTTC; CDR3 protein: CASSVGLAGETQYF
V gene: TRBV10-3; J gene: TRBJ1-1; D gene: TRBD1; clone size: -; CDR3 DNA: TGTGCCATCAGTTTGACAGGGAGGAACACTGAAGCTTTCTTT; CDR3 protein: CAISLTGRNTEAFF
V gene: TRBV5-1; J gene: TRBJ1-2; D gene: -; clone size: -; CDR3 DNA: TGCGCCAGCAGCTCCGGACAAGATTACTATGACTACACCTTC; CDR3 protein: CASSSGQDYYDYTF
V gene: TRBV7-2; J gene: TRBJ1-1; D gene: -; clone size: few; CDR3 DNA: TGTGCCAGCAGCGCTTTCAGGGGCACTGAAGCTTTCTTT; CDR3 protein: CASSAFRGTEAFF
V gene: TRBV7-9; J gene: TRBJ2-5; D gene: -; clone size: -; CDR3 DNA: TGTGCCAGCAGCTTAAGGGGATCGGAGACCCAGTACTTC; CDR3 protein: CASSLRGSETQYF
V gene: TRBV7-3; J gene: TRBJ2-5; D gene: -; clone size: -; CDR3 DNA: TGTGCCAGCAGCTTAGGGGCAGGTCCCTCGGAGACCCAGTACTTC; CDR3 protein: CASSLGAGPSETQYF
V gene: TRBV6-5; J gene: TRBJ1-1; D gene: -; clone size: -; CDR3 DNA: TGTGCCAGCAGTTATGCAGGGGTCGGGAACACTGAAGCTTTCTTT; CDR3 protein: CASSYAGVGNTEAFF
V gene: TRBV19; J gene: TRBJ1-1; D gene: TRBD1; clone size: -; CDR3 DNA: TGTGCCAGTAGAAACAGGGGGCTTACTGAAGCTTTCTTT; CDR3 protein: CASRNRGLTEAFF
V gene: TRBV30; J gene: TRBJ1-5; D gene: -; clone size: -; CDR3 DNA: TGTGCCTGGAGCGGGGGGAGTGCCCAGCCCCAGCATTTT; CDR3 protein: CAWSGGSAQPQHF
V gene: TRBV4-3; J gene: TRBJ2-7; D gene: TRBD1; clone size: once; CDR3 DNA: TGCGCCAGCAGCCAAGACTGGACAGGGGTGGACGAGCAGTACTTC; CDR3 protein: CASSQDWTGVDEQYF
V gene: TRBV27; J gene: TRBJ1-3; D gene: TRBD1; clone size: -; CDR3 DNA: TGTGCCAGCAGTCCCTTGACAGGGCCGAGGGGAAACACCATATATTTT; CDR3 protein: CASSPLTGPRGNTIYF
V gene: TRBV6-5; J gene: TRBJ1-2; D gene: TRBD1; clone size: few; CDR3 DNA: TGTGCCAGCAGTTACTTCCGAGGGACAGGAGGCTACACCTTC; CDR3 protein: CASSYFRGTGGYTF